What follows describes a single TCR beta chain. No antigen is known for it. The sample comes from a study of cytomegalovirus exposure and HLA in healthy donors. Study context: In a previous analysis, nearly 120 million unique TCR beta sequences were found from roughly 180 million T cells.

The germline V gene encodes CDR1 SGHDN and CDR2 FVKESK. V lost 3 bases and J 4 bases, leaving 3 bases between the germline ends. This CDR3 has 12 residues. 13 Jbeta primers and 60 Vbeta primers were used for the PCR. Libraries were prepared by immunoSEQ multiplex PCR; TCRdb keeps only in-frame clonotypes and omits some of them. This sample has approximately 140,000 clones; around 79% occur once, and the top ten carry about 6.9%. General study results and limits: Under in vitro conditions, a few CMV-associated chains were confirmed as specific for CMV antigens.

The sequence was collected from a woman in her 40s in good health and CMV-seropositive. The specimen sequenced was PBMCs. This chain uses TRBV14 with TRBJ1-4; unclear D gene. CDR3 coding DNA: TGTGCCAGCAGCCACGTTAATGAAAAACTGTTTTTT. Its translation: CASSHVNEKLFF.